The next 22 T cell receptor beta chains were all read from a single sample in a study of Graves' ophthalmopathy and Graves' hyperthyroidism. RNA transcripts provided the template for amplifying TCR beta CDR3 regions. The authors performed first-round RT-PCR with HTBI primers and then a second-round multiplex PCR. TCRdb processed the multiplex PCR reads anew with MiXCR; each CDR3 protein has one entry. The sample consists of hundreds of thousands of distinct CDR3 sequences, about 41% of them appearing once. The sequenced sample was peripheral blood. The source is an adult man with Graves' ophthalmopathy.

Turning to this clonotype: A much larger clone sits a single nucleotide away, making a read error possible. The CDR3 coding sequence is TGCAGCGTTGTGTCCATGAACACCGGGAAGCTGTTTTTT. As protein: CSVVSMNTGKLFF. J is TRBJ2-2 and V is TRBV29-1, with D perhaps matching TRBD2 (5 bases). CDR3 size: 13 residues. In germline, CDR1 is SQVTM, CDR2 ANQGSEA.

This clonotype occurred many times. CDR3 DNA sequence: TGTGCCAGCAGAACAAGGGACAGGGGAGGTATCTATGGCTACACCTTC. It encodes CASRTRDRGGIYGYTF. The chain is built from TRBV12-3 or TRBV12-4 and TRBJ1-2; 10 positions agree with TRBD1. Trimming at V came to 6 bases and at J to 4 bases, leaving 11 bases not matched to a gene. This CDR3 contains 16 residues.

The CDR3 nucleotides are TGTGCCAGCAGACCCCGCGGAACGTTGGGTGAGCAGTTCTTC. This codes for CASRPRGTLGEQFF. The genes are TRBV2 and TRBJ2-7, with unresolved D. The DNA end is more similar to TRBJ2-1, so the J call may be wrong. Germline CDR1 and CDR2: SNHLY and FYNNEI. The CDR3 covers 14 residues.

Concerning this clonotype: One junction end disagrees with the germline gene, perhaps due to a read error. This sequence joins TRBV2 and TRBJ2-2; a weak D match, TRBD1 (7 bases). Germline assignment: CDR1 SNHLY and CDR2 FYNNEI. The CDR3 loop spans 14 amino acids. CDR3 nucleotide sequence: TGTGCCAGCAGCCAAGGGACAGAGCCGGGGGAGCTGCTTTTT. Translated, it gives CASSQGTEPGELLF.

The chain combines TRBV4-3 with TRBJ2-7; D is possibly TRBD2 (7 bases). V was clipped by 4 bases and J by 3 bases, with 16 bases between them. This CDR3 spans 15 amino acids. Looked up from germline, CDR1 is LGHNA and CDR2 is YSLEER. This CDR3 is CASSRTLGGGYEQYF. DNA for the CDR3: TGCGCCAGCAGCCGGACCCTAGGGGGGGGCTACGAGCAGTACTTC.

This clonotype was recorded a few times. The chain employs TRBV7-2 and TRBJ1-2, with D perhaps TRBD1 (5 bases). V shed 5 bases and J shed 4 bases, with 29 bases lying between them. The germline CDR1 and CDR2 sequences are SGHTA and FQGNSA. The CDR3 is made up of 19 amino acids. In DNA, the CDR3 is TGTGCCAGCAGCCCCGGGGGGAGTCCCGGGACGCCGTCAATCTATGGCTACACCTTC. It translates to CASSPGGSPGTPSIYGYTF.

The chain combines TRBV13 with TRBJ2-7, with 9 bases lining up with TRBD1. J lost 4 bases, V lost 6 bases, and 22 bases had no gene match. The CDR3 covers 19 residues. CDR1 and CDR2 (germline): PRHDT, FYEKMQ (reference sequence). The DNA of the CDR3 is TGTGCCAGCAGTTACTCCTTAAGAAGGACAGGGGTTTTTTATTACGAGCAGTACTTC. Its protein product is CASSYSLRRTGVFYYEQYF.

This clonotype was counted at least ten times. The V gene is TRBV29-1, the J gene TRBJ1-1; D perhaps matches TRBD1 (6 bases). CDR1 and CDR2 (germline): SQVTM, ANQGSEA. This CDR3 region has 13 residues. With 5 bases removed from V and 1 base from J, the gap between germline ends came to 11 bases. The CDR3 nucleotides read TGCAGCGTTACTGAGGGACAGAACACTGAAGCTTTCTTT. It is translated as CSVTEGQNTEAFF.

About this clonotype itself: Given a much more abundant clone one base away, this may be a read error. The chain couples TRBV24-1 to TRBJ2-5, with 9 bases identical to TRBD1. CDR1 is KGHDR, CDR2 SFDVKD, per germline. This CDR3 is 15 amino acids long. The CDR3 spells CASSETTGTGMAQYF. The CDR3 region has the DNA TGTGCCAGCAGTGAAACGACCGGGACAGGGATGGCCCAGTACTTC.

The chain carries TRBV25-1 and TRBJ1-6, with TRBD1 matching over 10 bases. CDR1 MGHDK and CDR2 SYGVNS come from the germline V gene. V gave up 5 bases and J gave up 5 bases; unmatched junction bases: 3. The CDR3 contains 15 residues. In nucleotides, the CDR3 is TGTGCCAGCAGTAAGACAGGGGGCAATAATTCACCCCTCCACTTT. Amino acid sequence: CASSKTGGNNSPLHF.

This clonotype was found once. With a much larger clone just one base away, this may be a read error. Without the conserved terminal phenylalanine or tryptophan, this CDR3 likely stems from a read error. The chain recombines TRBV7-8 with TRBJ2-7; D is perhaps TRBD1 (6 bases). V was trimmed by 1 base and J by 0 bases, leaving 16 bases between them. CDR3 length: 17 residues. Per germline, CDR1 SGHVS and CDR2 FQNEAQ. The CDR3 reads CASSLVGMDSYSYEQYL. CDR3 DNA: TGTGCCAGCAGCTTAGTTGGAATGGACAGTTACTCCTACGAGCAGTACCTC.

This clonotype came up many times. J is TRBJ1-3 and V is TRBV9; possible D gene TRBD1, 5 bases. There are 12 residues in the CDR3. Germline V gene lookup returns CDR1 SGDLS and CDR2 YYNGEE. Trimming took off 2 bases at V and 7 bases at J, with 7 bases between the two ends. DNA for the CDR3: TGTGCCAGCAGCGTTGACAGTAACACCATATATTTT. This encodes CASSVDSNTIYF.

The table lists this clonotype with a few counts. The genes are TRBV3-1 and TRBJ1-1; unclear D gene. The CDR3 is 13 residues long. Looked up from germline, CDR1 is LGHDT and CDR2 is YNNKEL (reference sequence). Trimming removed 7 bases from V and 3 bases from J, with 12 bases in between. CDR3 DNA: TGTGCCAGCATCCGAGGAGGAGACACTGAAGCTTTCTTT. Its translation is CASIRGGDTEAFF.

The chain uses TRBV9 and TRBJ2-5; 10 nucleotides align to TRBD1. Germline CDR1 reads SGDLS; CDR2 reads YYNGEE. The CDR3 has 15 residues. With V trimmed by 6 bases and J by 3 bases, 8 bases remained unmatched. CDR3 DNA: TGTGCCAGCATACCGGGACAGGGGTTTAAAGAGACCCAGTACTTC. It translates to CASIPGQGFKETQYF.

CDR3 sequence: CASSFQGGSSGNTIYF. In DNA form, the CDR3 reads TGTGCCAGTAGTTTCCAGGGGGGTAGCTCTGGAAACACCATATATTTT. J is TRBJ1-3 and V is TRBV19, with TRBD1 identical over 7 bases. With V trimmed by 5 bases and J by 0 bases, 7 bases remained unmatched. In germline, CDR1 is LNHDA, CDR2 SQIVND (reference sequence). CDR3 length: 16 amino acids. Variable domain in full (rest from reference TRBV19 and TRBJ1-3): DGGITQSPKYLFRKEGQNVTLSCEQNLNHDAMYWYRQDPGQGLRLIYYSQIVNDFQKGDIAEGYSVSREKKESFPLTVTSAQKNPTAFYLCASSFQGGSSGNTIYFGEGSWLTVV.

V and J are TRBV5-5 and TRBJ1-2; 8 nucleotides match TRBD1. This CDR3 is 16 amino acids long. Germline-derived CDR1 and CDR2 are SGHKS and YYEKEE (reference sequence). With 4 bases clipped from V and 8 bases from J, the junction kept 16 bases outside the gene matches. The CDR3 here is CASSPMGNRGNFGYTF. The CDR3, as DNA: TGTGCCAGCAGCCCTATGGGAAACAGGGGGAATTTCGGCTACACCTTC.

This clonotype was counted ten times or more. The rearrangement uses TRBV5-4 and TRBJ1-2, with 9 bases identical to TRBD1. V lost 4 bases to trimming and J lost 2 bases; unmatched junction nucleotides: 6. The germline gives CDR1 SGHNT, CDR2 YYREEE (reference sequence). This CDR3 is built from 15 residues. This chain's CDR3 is CASSPPGTGNYGYTF. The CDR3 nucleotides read TGTGCCAGCAGCCCCCCCGGGACAGGGAACTATGGCTACACCTTC.

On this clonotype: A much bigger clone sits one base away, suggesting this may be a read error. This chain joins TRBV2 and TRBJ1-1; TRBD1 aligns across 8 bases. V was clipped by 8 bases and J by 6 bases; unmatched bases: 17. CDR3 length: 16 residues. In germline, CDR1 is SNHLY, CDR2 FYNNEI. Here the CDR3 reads CASRPSDRGIRAEAFF. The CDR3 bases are TGTGCCAGCCGCCCTAGCGACAGGGGTATAAGAGCTGAAGCTTTCTTT.

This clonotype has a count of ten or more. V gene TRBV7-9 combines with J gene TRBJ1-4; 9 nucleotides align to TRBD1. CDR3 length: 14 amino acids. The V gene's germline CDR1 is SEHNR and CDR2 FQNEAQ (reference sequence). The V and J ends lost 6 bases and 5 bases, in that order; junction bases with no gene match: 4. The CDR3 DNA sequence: TGTGCCAGCAGGGCCGGGACAGGGAATGAAAAACTGTTTTTT. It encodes CASRAGTGNEKLFF. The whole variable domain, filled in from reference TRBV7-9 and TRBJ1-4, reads DTGVSQNPRHKITKRGQNVTFRCDPISEHNRLYWYRQTLGQGPEFLTYFQNEAQLEKSRLLSDRFSAERPKGSFSTLEIQRTEQGDSAMYLCASRAGTGNEKLFFGSGTQLSVL.

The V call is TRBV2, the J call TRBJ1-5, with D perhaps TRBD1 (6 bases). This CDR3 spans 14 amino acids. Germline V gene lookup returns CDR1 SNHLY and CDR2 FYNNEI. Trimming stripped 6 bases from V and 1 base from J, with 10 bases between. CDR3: CASREGVSNQPQHF. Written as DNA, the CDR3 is TGTGCCAGCAGGGAGGGGGTGAGCAATCAGCCCCAGCATTTT.

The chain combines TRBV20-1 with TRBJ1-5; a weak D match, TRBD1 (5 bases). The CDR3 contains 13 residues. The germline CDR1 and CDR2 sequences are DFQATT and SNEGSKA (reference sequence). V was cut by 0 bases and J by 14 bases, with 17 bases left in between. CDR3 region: CSARDSGGVHEHF. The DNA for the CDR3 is TGCAGTGCTAGAGATAGCGGGGGGGTACACGAGCATTTT.

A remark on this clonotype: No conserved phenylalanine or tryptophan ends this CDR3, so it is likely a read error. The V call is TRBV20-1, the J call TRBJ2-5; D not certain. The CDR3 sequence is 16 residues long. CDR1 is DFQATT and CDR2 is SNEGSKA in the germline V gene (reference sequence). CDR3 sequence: CSARVEVALYQETQYC. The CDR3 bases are TGCAGTGCAAGAGTAGAAGTGGCCTTGTACCAAGAGACCCAGTACTGC.